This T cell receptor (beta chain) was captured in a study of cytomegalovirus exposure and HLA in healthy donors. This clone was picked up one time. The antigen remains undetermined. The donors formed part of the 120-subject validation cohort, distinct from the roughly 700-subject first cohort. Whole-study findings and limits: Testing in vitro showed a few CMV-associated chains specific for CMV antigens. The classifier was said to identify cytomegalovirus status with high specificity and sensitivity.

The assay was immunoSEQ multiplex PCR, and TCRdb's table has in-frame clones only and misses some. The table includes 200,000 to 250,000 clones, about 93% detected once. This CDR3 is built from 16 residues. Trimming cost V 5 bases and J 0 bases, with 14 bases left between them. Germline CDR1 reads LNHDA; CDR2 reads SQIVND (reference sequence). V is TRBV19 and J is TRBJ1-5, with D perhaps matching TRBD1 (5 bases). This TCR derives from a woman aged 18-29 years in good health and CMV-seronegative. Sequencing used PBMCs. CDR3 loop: CASSPPGGISNQPQHF. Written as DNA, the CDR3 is TGTGCCAGTAGTCCCCCCGGGGGGATTAGCAATCAGCCCCAGCATTTT. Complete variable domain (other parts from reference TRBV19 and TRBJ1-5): DGGITQSPKYLFRKEGQNVTLSCEQNLNHDAMYWYRQDPGQGLRLIYYSQIVNDFQKGDIAEGYSVSREKKESFPLTVTSAQKNPTAFYLCASSPPGGISNQPQHFGDGTRLSIL.